This entry describes one T cell receptor beta chain. Repertoires were generated with immunoSEQ multiplex PCR, while TCRdb's copy carries only in-frame clones and drops some. Of approximately 470,000 clones in the sample, about 85% were seen once. The source of the sample is a study of blood T cell repertoires in COVID-19. The sequence was obtained from a woman aged 18-30 years who had recovered from COVID-19. Sequencing used PBMCs or T cells enriched from blood (not recorded which).

The CDR3 is CASSLGPRGTSGNTIYF. CDR3 sequence (DNA): TGTGCCAGCAGCTTGGGGCCGAGGGGGACATCTGGAAACACCATATATTTT. This chain joins TRBV5-5 and TRBJ1-3; possibly TRBD1 for D (6 bases). This CDR3 contains 17 residues. CDR1 SGHKS and CDR2 YYEKEE come from the germline V gene (reference sequence). V lost 0 bases to trimming and J lost 1 base, with 14 bases between them.